This is a list of T cell receptor beta chains from one sample in a study of Graves' ophthalmopathy and Graves' hyperthyroidism. TCRdb redid the calling of the multiplex PCR reads with MiXCR, one entry per CDR3 protein. Among around 1.1 million distinct CDR3 sequences, about 36% were seen once, and the ten largest hold around 10%. The source material was peripheral blood or thyroid tissue (not recorded which). The origin of the receptors is an adult man with Graves' hyperthyroidism. CDR3s leave out the opening cysteine and the closing phenylalanine or tryptophan. Fields, in order: V gene, CDR3 length, CDR3 protein.

>TRBV6-2/TRBV6-3|13
ASSQTGPSNTEAF
>TRBV7-8|13
ASSPEVQGNQPQH
>TRBV7-2|13
ASSLQVAGPYEQY
>TRBV20-1|10
SATGIDQPQH
>TRBV7-2|14
ASSYHGTGDGNTIY
>TRBV5-1|15
ASSTGGRSFLQETQY
>TRBV10-3|16
AISESIGRGRSNYGYT
>TRBV29-1|10
SVEPSRETQY
>TRBV20-1|11
SARSWGSYEQY
>TRBV5-1|13
ASKETGKTNYGYT
>TRBV5-1|15
ASSLHLTGTGTGEPF
>TRBV7-4|15
ASSLALSIRPIYEQY
>TRBV7-2|14
ASGLAGGSGANVLT
>TRBV12-3/TRBV12-4|12
ASSFGEGLTEAF
>TRBV28|12
ASSPYSESYEQY
>TRBV6-5|10
AIRAGMNTIY
>TRBV12-3/TRBV12-4|13
ASSPLDRGRYEQY
>TRBV2|13
ASRGSGRYTGELF
>TRBV20-1|13
SAREGGGVRYEQY
>TRBV24-1|12
ATTGTGGTGELF
>TRBV10-3|11
AIRDRAAGELF
>TRBV7-9|12
ASFPWGGDTEAF
>TRBV14|10
ASSFRTGELF
>TRBV7-8|13
ASSEMFGDQETQY
>TRBV28|12
ASVWKGQSYGYT
>TRBV7-2|12
ASSRGVGASEAF
>TRBV12-3/TRBV12-4|12
ASSLQGTVETQY